In its sample, the clone carrying this T cell receptor (beta chain) was seen a few times. This entry is derived from a study of T cells after yellow fever vaccination. TCRdb reprocessed the 5' RACE reads with MiXCR, giving one entry per CDR3 protein. The top ten hold around 0.55% of the sample, which has 300,000 or so distinct CDR3 sequences, approximately 12% seen once. The CDR3 covers 17 residues. V was trimmed by 5 bases and J by 0 bases, leaving 17 bases between them. Germline V lookup: CDR1 SEHNR, CDR2 FQNEAQ (reference sequence). The source is a man aged 25 to 40 who received the YFV17D yellow fever vaccine. The material was CD4+ T cells sorted from PBMCs, obtained 45 days after the yellow fever booster vaccination. This chain uses TRBV7-9 with TRBJ2-1; the D gene is possibly TRBD2 (5 bases). CDR3 residues: CASSLTPAVSSYNEQFF. As DNA, the CDR3 is TGTGCCAGCAGCCTTACCCCAGCGGTTAGCTCCTACAATGAGCAGTTCTTC.